This T cell receptor beta chain derives from a study of cytomegalovirus exposure and HLA in healthy donors. Findings of the study overall: In a later analysis, TCR association rates varied by HLA locus: DRB1 most, HLA-C fewest. Earlier analysis looked at TCR beta V segments, and most were productive about 90% or about 30% of the time.

This clone was observed a few times. Its antigen is still unknown. Healthy people donating bone marrow made up the donors. Primers included in the PCR were 60 Vbeta and 13 Jbeta primers. TCRdb's table, derived via immunoSEQ multiplex PCR, lists solely in-frame clones and lacks some. The sample holds roughly 170,000 clones, roughly 80% seen once. CDR1 and CDR2 (germline): SGHTS, YDEGEE. Deletions cut 8 bases from V and 0 bases from J, with 12 bases between. This CDR3 comprises 13 residues. The sequenced sample was PBMCs. The source is a man younger than 45 in good health and CMV-seronegative. This chain joins TRBV5-8 and TRBJ2-7, with a possible D match to TRBD2 (6 bases). The CDR3 region is CASGWDSSYEQYF. The CDR3 nucleotides read TGTGCCAGTGGCTGGGACTCCTCCTACGAGCAGTACTTC.